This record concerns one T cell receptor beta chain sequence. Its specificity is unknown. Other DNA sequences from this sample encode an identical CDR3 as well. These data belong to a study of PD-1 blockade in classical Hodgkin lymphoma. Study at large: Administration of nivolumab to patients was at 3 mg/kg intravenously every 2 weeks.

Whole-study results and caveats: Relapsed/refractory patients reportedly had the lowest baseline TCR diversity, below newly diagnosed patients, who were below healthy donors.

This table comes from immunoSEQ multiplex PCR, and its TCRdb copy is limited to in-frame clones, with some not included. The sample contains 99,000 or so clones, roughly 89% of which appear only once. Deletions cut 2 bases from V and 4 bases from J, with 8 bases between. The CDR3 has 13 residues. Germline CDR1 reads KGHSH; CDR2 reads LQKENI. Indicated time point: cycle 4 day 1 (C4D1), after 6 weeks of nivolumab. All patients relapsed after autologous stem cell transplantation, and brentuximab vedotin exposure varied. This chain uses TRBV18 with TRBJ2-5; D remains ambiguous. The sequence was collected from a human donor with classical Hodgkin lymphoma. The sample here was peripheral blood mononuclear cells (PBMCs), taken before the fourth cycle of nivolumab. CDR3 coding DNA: TGTGCCAGCTCACCAGGTATCGGAGAGACCCAGTACTTC. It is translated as CASSPGIGETQYF.